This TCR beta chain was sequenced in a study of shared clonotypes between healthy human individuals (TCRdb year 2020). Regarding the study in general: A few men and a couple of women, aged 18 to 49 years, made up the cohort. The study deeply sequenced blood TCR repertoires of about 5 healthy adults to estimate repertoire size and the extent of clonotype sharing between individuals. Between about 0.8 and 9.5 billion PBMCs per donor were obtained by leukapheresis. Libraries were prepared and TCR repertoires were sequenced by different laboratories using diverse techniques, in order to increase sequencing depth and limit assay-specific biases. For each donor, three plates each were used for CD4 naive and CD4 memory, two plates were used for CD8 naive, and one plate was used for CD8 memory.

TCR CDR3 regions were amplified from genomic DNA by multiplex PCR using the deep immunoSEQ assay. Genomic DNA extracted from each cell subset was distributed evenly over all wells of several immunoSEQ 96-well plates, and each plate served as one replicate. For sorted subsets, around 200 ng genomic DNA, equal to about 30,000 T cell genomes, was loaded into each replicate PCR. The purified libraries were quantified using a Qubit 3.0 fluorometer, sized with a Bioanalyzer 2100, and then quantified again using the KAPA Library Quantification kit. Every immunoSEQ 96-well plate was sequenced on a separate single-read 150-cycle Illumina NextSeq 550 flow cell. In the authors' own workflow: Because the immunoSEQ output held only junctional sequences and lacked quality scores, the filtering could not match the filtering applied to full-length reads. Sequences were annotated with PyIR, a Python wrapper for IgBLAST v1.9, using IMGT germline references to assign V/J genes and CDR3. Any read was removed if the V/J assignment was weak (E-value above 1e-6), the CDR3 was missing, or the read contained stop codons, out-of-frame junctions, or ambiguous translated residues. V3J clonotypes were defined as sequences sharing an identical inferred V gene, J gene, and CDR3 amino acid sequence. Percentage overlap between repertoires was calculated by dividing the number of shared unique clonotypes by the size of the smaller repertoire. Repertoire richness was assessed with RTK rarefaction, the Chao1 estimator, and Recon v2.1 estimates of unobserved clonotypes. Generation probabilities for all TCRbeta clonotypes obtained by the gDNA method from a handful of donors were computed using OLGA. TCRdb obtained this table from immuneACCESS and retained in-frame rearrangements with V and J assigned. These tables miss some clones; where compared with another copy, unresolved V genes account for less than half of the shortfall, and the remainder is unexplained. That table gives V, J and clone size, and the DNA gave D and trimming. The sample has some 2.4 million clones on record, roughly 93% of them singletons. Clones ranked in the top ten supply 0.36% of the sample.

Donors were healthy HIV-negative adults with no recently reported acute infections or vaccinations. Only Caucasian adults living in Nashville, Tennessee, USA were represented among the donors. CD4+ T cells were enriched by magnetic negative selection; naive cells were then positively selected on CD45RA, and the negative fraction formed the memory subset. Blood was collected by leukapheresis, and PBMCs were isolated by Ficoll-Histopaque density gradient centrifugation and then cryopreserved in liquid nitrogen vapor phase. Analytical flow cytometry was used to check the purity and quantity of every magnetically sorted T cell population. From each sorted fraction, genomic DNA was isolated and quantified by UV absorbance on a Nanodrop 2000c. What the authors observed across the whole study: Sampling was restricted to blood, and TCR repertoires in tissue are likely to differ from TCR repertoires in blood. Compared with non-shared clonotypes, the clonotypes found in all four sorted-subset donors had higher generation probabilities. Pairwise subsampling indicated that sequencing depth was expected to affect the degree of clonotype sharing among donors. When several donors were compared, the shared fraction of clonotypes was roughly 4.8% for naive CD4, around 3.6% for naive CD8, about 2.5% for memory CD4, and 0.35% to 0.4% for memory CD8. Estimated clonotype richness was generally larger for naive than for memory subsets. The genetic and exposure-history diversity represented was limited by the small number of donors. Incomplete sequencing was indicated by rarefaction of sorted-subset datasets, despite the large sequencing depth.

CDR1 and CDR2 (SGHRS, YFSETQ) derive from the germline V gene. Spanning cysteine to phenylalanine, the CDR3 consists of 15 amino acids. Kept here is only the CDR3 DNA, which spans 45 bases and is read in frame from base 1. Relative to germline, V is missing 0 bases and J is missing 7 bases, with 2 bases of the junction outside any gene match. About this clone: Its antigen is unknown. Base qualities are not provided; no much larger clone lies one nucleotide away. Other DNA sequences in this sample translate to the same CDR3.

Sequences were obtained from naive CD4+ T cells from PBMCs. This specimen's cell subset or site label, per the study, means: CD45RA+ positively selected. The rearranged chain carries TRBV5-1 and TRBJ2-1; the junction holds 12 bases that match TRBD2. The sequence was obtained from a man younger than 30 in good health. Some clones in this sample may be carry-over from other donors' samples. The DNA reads TGCGCCAGCAGCTTGGCCCTAGCGGGAGGGAATGAGCAGTTCTTC. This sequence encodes CASSLALAGGNEQFF.